The next 16 T cell receptor beta chains were all read from a single sample in a study of blood T cell repertoires in COVID-19. The method was immunoSEQ multiplex PCR; TCRdb's version includes in-frame clones alone and lacks a portion of them. The data contain tens of thousands of clones, under 85% of them singletons. The sample comprised peripheral blood. The receptors come from a man aged 35 to 55 with acute or convalescent COVID-19.

The chain uses TRBV30 and TRBJ1-1; D not certain. Germline CDR1 is GTSNPN and CDR2 is SVGIG (reference sequence). The germline V and J ends were trimmed by 1 base and 1 base, with 4 bases remaining between them. The CDR3 covers 12 residues. Here the CDR3 reads CAWSGGNTEAFF. CDR3 DNA sequence: TGTGCCTGGAGTGGAGGGAACACTGAAGCTTTCTTT.

This chain connects TRBV7-2 to TRBJ2-3, with a tentative D call TRBD2 (5 bases). V lost 4 bases to trimming and J lost 1 base, with 9 bases between them. CDR1 and CDR2 (germline): SGHTA, FQGNSA. CDR3 length equals 14 residues. Here the CDR3 DNA reads TGTGCCAGCAGCTCCATCGGGGGCACAGATACGCAGTATTTT. Amino acids: CASSSIGGTDTQYF.

The chain has TRBV30 and TRBJ2-3; D may be TRBD2 (7 bases). The V end lost 0 bases, the J end lost 2 bases, and 12 bases lay between the germline ends. The V gene's germline CDR1 is GTSNPN and CDR2 SVGIG (reference sequence). The CDR3 runs to 15 residues. The CDR3 sequence: CAWSVKGGITDTQYF. In DNA, the CDR3 is TGTGCCTGGAGTGTAAAGGGGGGGATCACAGATACGCAGTATTTT.

The V gene is TRBV3-1 (or the pseudogene TRBV3-2), the J gene TRBJ1-2; tentative D call: TRBD1 (6 bases). Germline CDR1 is LGHDT and CDR2 is YNNKEL (reference sequence). V lost 7 bases to trimming and J lost 4 bases, with 16 bases between them. The CDR3 loop spans 14 amino acids. This CDR3 is CASTQGGGAYGYTF. The CDR3 nucleotides are TGTGCCAGCACTCAGGGAGGGGGAGCCTATGGCTACACCTTC.

This chain links TRBV9 with TRBJ1-2; no clear D gene. The V gene's germline CDR1 is SGDLS and CDR2 YYNGEE. CDR3 length: 15 amino acids. The V gene lost 0 bases and the J gene lost 3 bases, with 12 bases spanning the gap. The CDR3 reads CASSVGLGRDYGYTF. CDR3 nucleotide sequence: TGTGCCAGCAGCGTAGGTTTAGGGCGGGACTATGGCTACACCTTC.

The V gene is TRBV21-1, the J gene TRBJ2-7; the D call TRBD2 from the table was never checked on the DNA. TRBV21-1 is described as a pseudogene. The CDR3 has 18 residues. The CDR3 coding sequence is TGTGCCAGCAGCAAACTCCCTAGCGGGGGAGAGAGCTCCTACGAGCAGTACGTC. It encodes CASSKLPSGGESSYEQYV.

This chain uses TRBV3-1 (or the pseudogene TRBV3-2) with TRBJ1-2; D uncertain. V lost 2 bases to trimming and J lost 4 bases, with 5 bases between them. This CDR3 is 12 amino acids long. Per the germline V gene, CDR1 is LGHDT and CDR2 is YNNKEL (reference sequence). The CDR3 protein is CASSQTGYGYTF. The CDR3 DNA reads TGTGCCAGCAGCCAAACCGGCTATGGCTACACCTTC.

The rearrangement uses TRBV19 and TRBJ1-6, with 8 nucleotides matching TRBD1. CDR1 is LNHDA, CDR2 SQIVND, per germline (reference sequence). V gave up 8 bases and J gave up 7 bases; unmatched junction bases: 4. The CDR3 has 13 amino acids. CDR3: CASADRGNSPLHF. CDR3 DNA: TGTGCCAGTGCCGACAGGGGAAATTCACCCCTCCACTTT.

The chain links TRBV4-1 to TRBJ2-1; 11 bases are shared with TRBD2. CDR3 length: 16 amino acids. The junction had 4 bases not matched to a gene; V was cut back by 1 base and J by 5 bases. Germline CDR1 is MGHRA and CDR2 is YSYEKL. Here the CDR3 DNA reads TGCGCCAGCAGCCAAGGACTAGCGGGACTCGACAATGAGCAGTTCTTC. Translating gives CASSQGLAGLDNEQFF.

The chain carries TRBV7-8 and TRBJ1-1, with TRBD1 matching over 7 bases. Germline CDR1 is SGHVS and CDR2 is FQNEAQ. The CDR3 loop spans 12 amino acids. Trimming at V came to 8 bases and at J to 5 bases, leaving 5 bases not matched to a gene. For the CDR3, the DNA is TGTGCCAGCGGAAACAGGGGAACTGAAGCTTTCTTT. Amino acids: CASGNRGTEAFF.

The V gene is TRBV9, the J gene TRBJ2-1; TRBD2 matches at 11 bases. The CDR3 spans 16 residues. CDR1 and CDR2 (germline): SGDLS, YYNGEE. With 0 bases clipped from V and 4 bases from J, the junction kept 3 bases outside the gene matches. CDR3 sequence (DNA): TGTGCCAGCAGCGTAGGGGCTAGCGGGGGGTACAATGAGCAGTTCTTC. It encodes CASSVGASGGYNEQFF.

The V and J genes are TRBV3-1 (or the pseudogene TRBV3-2) and TRBJ1-1; 7 bases line up with TRBD1. Unmatched junction bases numbered 13, after V lost 6 bases and J lost 6 bases. The CDR3 spans 15 residues. The germline gives CDR1 LGHDT, CDR2 YNNKEL (reference sequence). CDR3 protein: CASRKSTGDYSEAFF. CDR3 DNA sequence: TGTGCCAGCAGAAAAAGTACAGGGGATTACTCTGAAGCTTTCTTT.

The sample holds one count of this clone. The rearrangement joins TRBV6-5 to TRBJ1-1, with 7 bases aligning to TRBD1. Germline CDR1 MNHEY, CDR2 SVGAGI. This CDR3 comprises 12 residues. Trimming at V came to 8 bases and at J to 4 bases, leaving 4 bases not matched to a gene. The DNA for the CDR3 is TGTGCCAGCCTGTCAGGGGGCACTGAAGCTTTCTTT. Protein sequence: CASLSGGTEAFF.

The chain couples TRBV5-5 to TRBJ1-3; D is uncertain. V lost 0 bases and J 0 bases, leaving 10 bases between the germline ends. The CDR3 consists of 16 residues. Germline V gene data show CDR1 as SGHKS and CDR2 as YYEKEE (reference sequence). The CDR3 region has the DNA TGTGCCAGCAGCTTGGGGAGGCTCAACTCTGGAAACACCATATATTTT. It encodes CASSLGRLNSGNTIYF.

The gene calls are TRBV2 and TRBJ1-2; unclear D gene. This CDR3 comprises 13 residues. Germline assignment: CDR1 SNHLY and CDR2 FYNNEI. V was trimmed by 8 bases and J by 2 bases, leaving 12 bases between them. The CDR3 region has the DNA TGTGCCAGCCCCGTAACAGCAAACTATGGCTACACCTTC. Translating gives CASPVTANYGYTF. Variable domain in full (rest from reference TRBV2 and TRBJ1-2): EPEVTQTPSHQVTQMGQEVILRCVPISNHLYFYWYRQILGQKVEFLVSFYNNEISEKSEIFDDQFSVERPDGSNFTLKIRSTKLEDSAMYFCASPVTANYGYTFGSGTRLTVV.

This sequence joins TRBV2 and TRBJ1-2, with D possibly matching TRBD1 (6 bases). CDR1 is SNHLY and CDR2 is FYNNEI in the germline V gene. This CDR3 has 15 residues. V shed 2 bases and J shed 6 bases, with 16 bases lying between them. The CDR3 reads CASSEPLTGDHGYTF. Written as DNA, the CDR3 is TGTGCCAGCAGTGAACCCCTGACAGGAGACCATGGCTACACCTTC.